This TCR beta chain comes out of a study of T cells expressing NK-cell markers. Turning to the study itself: Seven of the eight sequenced donors were classified as HCMV-seropositive, and one was classified as seronegative.

Study outcomes and limitations: The share of CD8+ T cells held by dominant NKG2C+ clonotypes was roughly 1.0-8% in 5 or 6 donors.

TCR beta cDNA was made by 5'RACE template switching with UMIs. TCRdb reprocessed the 5' RACE reads and reports one entry per CDR3 protein, with no DNA. The sample's table shows about 260,000 distinct CDR3 sequences. The germline CDR1 and CDR2 sequences are SGHRS and YFSETQ. The CDR3 extends over 15 amino acids. Details on this clonotype: The antigen is unknown.

The source is a man aged 18 to 29 in good health. The source material was blood T cells: a sorted CD56 or NKG2C T cell subset, CD4+ or CD8+ T cells, or bulk PBMC T cells (not recorded which). This rearrangement joins TRBV5-1 to TRBJ2-3; TCRdb picks TRBD2, but there is no DNA to check that call. This chain's CDR3 is CASSLAGLAVDTQYF.